Following are 9 T cell receptor beta chains from one sample sequenced in a study of blood T cell repertoires in COVID-19. This table comes from immunoSEQ multiplex PCR, and its TCRdb copy is limited to in-frame clones, with some not included. The sample records approximately 74,000 clones, approximately 88% being singletons. The sample taken for sequencing was peripheral blood. The source is a man aged 80 or over with active or convalescent COVID-19.

The chain employs TRBV6-6 and TRBJ1-4, with 10 bases aligning to TRBD1. The CDR3 is made up of 16 amino acids. The germline V gene encodes CDR1 MNHNY and CDR2 SVGAGI (reference sequence). The ends lost 5 bases at V and 10 bases at J; junction bases unmatched: 13. The CDR3 protein is CASSKSRDRGFGKLFF. The CDR3 coding sequence is TGTGCCAGCAGTAAATCCCGGGACAGGGGTTTTGGAAAACTGTTTTTT.

This chain connects TRBV6-4 to TRBJ2-1, with D maybe TRBD1 (5 bases). V was clipped by 4 bases and J by 5 bases, with 18 bases between them. The germline V gene encodes CDR1 MRHNA and CDR2 SNTAGT. This CDR3 contains 16 residues. Here the CDR3 DNA reads TGTGCCAGCAGTGGTAAGAACAGGATCCTAGACAATGAGCAGTTCTTC. It encodes CASSGKNRILDNEQFF.

The rearrangement links TRBV5-4 to TRBJ2-7; 12 nucleotides line up with TRBD1. CDR3 length: 15 residues. The germline V gene encodes CDR1 SGHNT and CDR2 YYREEE (reference sequence). Germline trimming cut 4 bases from V and 3 bases from J; bases unmatched to any gene: 5. The CDR3 spells CASSRGTGGYYEQYF. CDR3 nucleotides: TGTGCCAGCAGCCGTGGGACAGGGGGCTACTACGAGCAGTACTTC.

This chain links TRBV15 with TRBJ2-2; D possibly corresponds to TRBD2 (6 bases). Deletions cut 0 bases from V and 6 bases from J, with 11 bases between. Germline V lookup: CDR1 LNHNV, CDR2 YYDKDF (reference sequence). The CDR3 is 15 residues long. This CDR3 is CATSRDPTSAGELFF. For the CDR3, the DNA is TGTGCCACCAGCAGAGATCCGACTAGTGCCGGGGAGCTGTTTTTT. The full variable domain, completed using reference TRBV15 and TRBJ2-2, is DAMVIQNPRYQVTQFGKPVTLSCSQTLNHNVMYWYQQKSSQAPKLLFHYYDKDFNNEADTPDNFQSRRPNTSFCFLDIRSPGLGDTAMYLCATSRDPTSAGELFFGEGSRLTVL.

This chain links TRBV5-4 with TRBJ2-7; no reliable D call. Trimming took off 3 bases at V and 7 bases at J, with 8 bases between the two ends. CDR1 is SGHNT and CDR2 is YYREEE in the germline V gene (reference sequence). CDR3 length equals 11 residues. DNA of the CDR3: TGTGCCAGCAGCTCACGGAGAGAGCAGTACTTC. This encodes CASSSRREQYF.

The chain is built from TRBV29-1 and TRBJ2-7, with D perhaps TRBD2 (6 bases). The CDR3 loop spans 13 amino acids. From germline, CDR1 is SQVTM and CDR2 ANQGSEA. V lost 4 bases to trimming and J lost 0 bases, with 10 bases between them. CDR3 loop: CSVAKDYSYEQYF. CDR3 coding DNA: TGCAGCGTTGCGAAGGACTACTCCTACGAGCAGTACTTC.

The V gene is TRBV5-1, the J gene TRBJ2-1; 9 positions agree with TRBD2. With 5 bases clipped from V and 4 bases from J, the junction kept 4 bases outside the gene matches. The CDR3 covers 14 residues. CDR1 and CDR2 (germline): SGHRS, YFSETQ. The CDR3 here is CASRGTSLYNEQFF. In DNA form, the CDR3 reads TGCGCCAGCAGAGGGACTAGCCTTTACAATGAGCAGTTCTTC. The full variable domain, rest sourced from reference TRBV5-1 and TRBJ2-1, is KAGVTQTPRYLIKTRGQQVTLSCSPISGHRSVSWYQQTPGQGLQFLFEYFSETQRNKGNFPGRFSGRQFSNSRSEMNVSTLELGDSALYLCASRGTSLYNEQFFGPGTRLTVL.

This clone has at least ten counts. CDR3 in amino acids: CASSPATGGAGANVLTF. Written as DNA, the CDR3 is TGTGCCAGCTCACCTGCGACAGGGGGCGCTGGGGCCAACGTCCTGACTTTC. This chain connects TRBV18 to TRBJ2-6; TRBD1 agrees at 10 bases. V lost 3 bases to trimming and J lost 2 bases; unmatched junction nucleotides: 4. The CDR3 is 17 amino acids. Germline lookup yields CDR1 KGHSH and CDR2 LQKENI.

The chain combines TRBV4-1 with TRBJ2-6; D is ambiguous. CDR1 MGHRA and CDR2 YSYEKL come from the germline V gene. V lost 4 bases and J lost 0, with 22 bases in between. This CDR3 comprises 20 residues. CDR3 in amino acids: CASSLLLHPRPVSGANVLTF. CDR3 bases: TGCGCCAGCAGCCTCCTTTTACACCCTAGACCGGTCTCTGGGGCCAACGTCCTGACTTTC.